A selection of T cell receptor beta chains follows, all from one sample in a study of cytomegalovirus exposure and HLA in healthy donors. The table came from immunoSEQ multiplex PCR; TCRdb's copy has only in-frame clones and leaves some out. The profile shows some 80,000 clones, over 70% of them singletons. The material sequenced was PBMCs. The source is a man younger than 35 in good health and CMV-seropositive. Both conserved end residues are part of each CDR3. D genes are given only for firm matches. Expanded clones get a size class; other rows say once, few or many, or leave the size out.

>TRBV6-1|TRBJ1-4|13|TRBD1|-
TGTGCCAGCAGGGGACAGGTACCCGAAAAACTGTTTTTT
CASRGQVPEKLFF
>TRBV4-2|TRBJ2-1|15|-|-
TGTGCCAGCAGCCAGGTCCTAGCGAGCTTCCATGAGCAGTTCTTC
CASSQVLASFHEQFF
>TRBV7-9|TRBJ2-7|18|TRBD2|-
TGTGCCAGCAGCCCACCCTCGCCCAGCGGGAGGGCCGGGGACGAGCAGTACTTC
CASSPPSPSGRAGDEQYF
>TRBV13|TRBJ1-3|14|TRBD1|-
TGTGCCAGCGAGCCGGACAGGGGAGGGAACACCATATATTTT
CASEPDRGGNTIYF
>TRBV5-6|TRBJ2-5|13|-|few
TGTGCCAGCAGCCCAGGGTCTATCGAGACCCAGTACTTC
CASSPGSIETQYF
>TRBV13|TRBJ2-7|14|-|-
TGTGCCAGCAGCCAACGAGGACAGAATTACGAGCAGTACTTC
CASSQRGQNYEQYF
>TRBV6-5|TRBJ2-1|11|-|few
TGTGCCAGCACCGAGAGGGATGAGCAGTTCTTC
CASTERDEQFF
>TRBV6-1|TRBJ1-5|15|TRBD1|-
TGTGCCAGCAGTTGGGACAGTCGGAGCAATCAGCCCCAGCATTTT
CASSWDSRSNQPQHF
>TRBV19|TRBJ2-7|13|TRBD1|-
TGTGCCAGTAGTGGGACAGGGGGCTACGAGCAGTACTTC
CASSGTGGYEQYF
>TRBV9|TRBJ2-1|15|TRBD2|-
TGTGCCAGCAGCGAGACTAGCGGGAGGGCGCATGAGCAGTTCTTC
CASSETSGRAHEQFF
>TRBV28|TRBJ2-7|12|TRBD1|few
TGTGCCAGCACCGACAGGGGACACGAGCAGTACTTC
CASTDRGHEQYF
>TRBV7-8|TRBJ1-1|15|-|-
TGTGCCAGCAGCTTAGTAGATCCCCCGGGGACTGAAGCTTTCTTT
CASSLVDPPGTEAFF
>TRBV10-1|TRBJ2-1|15|TRBD2|-
TGCGCCAGCAGTGCGACTAGCGGGCCCTACAATGAGCAGTTCTTC
CASSATSGPYNEQFF
>TRBV11-3|TRBJ2-3|13|TRBD1|few
TGTGCCAGCCGGGACAGGGTCACAGATACGCAGTATTTT
CASRDRVTDTQYF
>TRBV4-1|TRBJ2-7|15|TRBD2|-
TGCGCCAGCAGCCAAGGCGGCGGGAGGGCCCACGAGCAGTACTTC
CASSQGGGRAHEQYF
>TRBV27|TRBJ1-1|14|TRBD1|once
TGTGCCAGCAGTGTTGGGACAGCTATTAAGGAAGCTTTCTTT
CASSVGTAIKEAFF
>TRBV9|TRBJ2-1|14|-|-
TGTGCCAGCAGCGTAGCCCTTGCGGAGAGTGAGCAGTTCTTC
CASSVALAESEQFF
>TRBV9|TRBJ1-5|14|-|-
TGTGCCAGCAGCGTAGGGGCAGGAAATCAGCCCCAGCATTTT
CASSVGAGNQPQHF
>TRBV6-1|TRBJ1-2|15|-|-
TGTGCCAGCAGTGAAGCGTCGCGGACAACCTATGGCTACACCTTC
CASSEASRTTYGYTF
>TRBV2|TRBJ2-4|16|TRBD2|-
TGTGCCAGCAGCGCTAGCGGGAGGGGGTGGGAAAACATTCAGTACTTC
CASSASGRGWENIQYF
>TRBV6-5|TRBJ2-2|13|TRBD1|-
TGTGCCATCCGGGACAGGGGCACCGGGGAGCTGTTTTTT
CAIRDRGTGELFF
>TRBV29-1|TRBJ2-6|15|-|-
TGCAGCTACCAGACAGGCTACTCTGGGGCCAACGTCCTGACTTTC
CSYQTGYSGANVLTF
>TRBV28|TRBJ2-7|18|TRBD2|-
TGTGCCAGCAGTTTATCCCGGGGGCCTGGACTAGCGGGATGGGAGCAGTACTTC
CASSLSRGPGLAGWEQYF
>TRBV6-5|TRBJ2-7|14|-|-
TGTGCCAGCAGTCCCCGAACTAGAGGGCACGAGCAGTACTTC
CASSPRTRGHEQYF
>TRBV7-9|TRBJ2-1|17|TRBD2|-
TGTGCCAGCAGCCCTAGACTAGCGGGAGGGTTCGCCAATGAGCAGTTCTTC
CASSPRLAGGFANEQFF
>TRBV5-4|TRBJ2-7|16|-|-
TGTGCCAGCAGCCGATATGCGGGACGACGCTCCTACGAGCAGTACTTC
CASSRYAGRRSYEQYF
>TRBV6-5|TRBJ2-7|15|TRBD2|-
TGTGCCAGCAGTCGGCTAGCGGGAATCTCCTACGAGCAGTACTTC
CASSRLAGISYEQYF
>TRBV5-1|TRBJ2-7|14|TRBD1|-
TGCGCCAGCGCCGGGACAGGGGGACCCAGCGAGCAGTACTTC
CASAGTGGPSEQYF
>TRBV6-5|TRBJ1-2|15|-|once
TGTGCCAGCAGTTACTCTGGTCGAGCTAACTATGGCTACACCTTC
CASSYSGRANYGYTF
>TRBV28|TRBJ1-1|12|-|-
TGTGCCAGCAGACTAATGAACACTGAAGCTTTCTTT
CASRLMNTEAFF
>TRBV9|TRBJ2-1|15|TRBD1|-
TGTGCCAGCAGCGTAGATCTGTGGGAGACAGGGGAGCAGTTCTTC
CASSVDLWETGEQFF
>TRBV4-1|TRBJ2-3|18|TRBD2|-
TGCGCCAGCAGCCAAGAGGACAGGGGACTAGCGGGAGGTGGTACGCAGTATTTT
CASSQEDRGLAGGGTQYF
>TRBV10-1|TRBJ2-1|13|-|-
TGCGCCAGCAGCCCGGGACTCGCAAATGAGCAGTTCTTC
CASSPGLANEQFF
>TRBV7-3|TRBJ1-2|13|-|-
TGTGCCAGCAGCGTCGACAGAGACTATGGCTACACCTTC
CASSVDRDYGYTF
>TRBV5-6|TRBJ1-4|16|-|few
TGTGCCAGCAGCTTAACGGGGGGGTTGACAGATGAAAAACTGTTTTTT
CASSLTGGLTDEKLFF
>TRBV5-4|TRBJ2-7|18|-|-
TGTGCCAGCAGCCTCGCCGGGACACCATTAGGCAGGGATTTCGAGCAGTACTTC
CASSLAGTPLGRDFEQYF
>TRBV6-1|TRBJ2-5|15|-|-
TGTGCCAGCAGTGAAAGCGCCCCGGGGTGGGAGACCCAGTACTTC
CASSESAPGWETQYF
>TRBV6-1|TRBJ2-2|14|TRBD1|-
TGTGCCAGCAGCCGGGACAGAGTTGCCGGGGAGCTGTTTTTT
CASSRDRVAGELFF